Following are 13 T cell receptor beta chains from one sample sequenced in a study of blood T cell repertoires in COVID-19. The table came from immunoSEQ multiplex PCR; TCRdb's copy has only in-frame clones and leaves some out. The sample lists 150,000 or so clones, over 60% occurring once. Sequencing was done on a sample of peripheral blood. The receptors shown here come from a woman aged 50 to 60 with active or convalescent COVID-19.

This clone was recorded a few times. The V call is TRBV7-9, the J call TRBJ1-3; D is uncertain. Germline CDR1 SEHNR, CDR2 FQNEAQ (reference sequence). The length of the CDR3 is 15 residues. V gave up 5 bases and J gave up 0 bases, with 11 bases separating them. CDR3 nucleotides: TGTGCCAGCAGCCTTCTAGCCTTCTCTGGAAACACCATATATTTT. Encoded protein: CASSLLAFSGNTIYF.

The rearrangement uses TRBV30 and TRBJ2-1; D possibly corresponds to TRBD1 (5 bases). The CDR3 covers 13 residues. Germline V lookup: CDR1 GTSNPN, CDR2 SVGIG (reference sequence). V was trimmed by 5 bases and J by 4 bases, leaving 12 bases between them. DNA of the CDR3: TGTGCCTGGGCCCAGGGCTCGTACAATGAGCAGTTCTTC. Translation gives CAWAQGSYNEQFF.

The chain carries TRBV7-2 and TRBJ2-2; tentatively, D is TRBD1 (5 bases). Between the trimmed V and J ends, which lost 5 bases and 2 bases, there was a span of 12 bases. Germline CDR1 reads SGHTA; CDR2 reads FQGNSA. The CDR3 runs to 15 residues. The CDR3 loop is CASSPRAGNTGELFF. The DNA of the CDR3 is TGTGCCAGCAGCCCCAGGGCAGGCAACACCGGGGAGCTGTTTTTT.

The chain recombines TRBV29-1 with TRBJ1-5; D perhaps matches TRBD1 (6 bases). Germline lookup yields CDR1 SQVTM and CDR2 ANQGSEA. This CDR3 contains 13 residues. V was pared by 5 bases and J by 3 bases, with 11 bases between. The CDR3 is CSVRTEANQPQHF. The CDR3 region has the DNA TGCAGCGTTAGGACAGAAGCCAATCAGCCCCAGCATTTT. The complete variable domain, with remaining parts taken from reference TRBV29-1 and TRBJ1-5, reads SAVISQKPSRDICQRGTSLTIQCQVDSQVTMMFWYRQQPGQSLTLIATANQGSEATYESGFVIDKFPISRPNLTFSTLTVSNMSPEDSSIYLCSVRTEANQPQHFGDGTRLSIL.

This clone showed up just once. The V call is TRBV2, the J call TRBJ1-2; 7 bases map to TRBD1. This CDR3 has 12 amino acids. V lost 6 bases, J lost 8 bases, and 6 bases stayed unmatched. Per germline, CDR1 SNHLY and CDR2 FYNNEI. The CDR3 here is CASRTQGGGYTF. In DNA form, the CDR3 reads TGTGCCAGCAGAACCCAGGGGGGAGGCTACACCTTC.

This clone was recorded once. The V call is TRBV6-1, the J call TRBJ1-5, with 7 bases lining up with TRBD1. V trimming: 2 bases; J trimming: 4 bases; junction bases outside the gene matches: 5. The CDR3 is 15 residues long. Germline-derived CDR1 and CDR2 are MNHNS and SASEGT. The CDR3 is CASSESGGRNQPQHF. In DNA, the CDR3 is TGTGCCAGCAGTGAATCAGGGGGACGGAATCAGCCCCAGCATTTT.

The rearrangement joins TRBV7-9 to TRBJ2-3, with D possibly TRBD2 on 6 matching bases. Between the trimmed V and J ends, which lost 4 bases and 2 bases, there was a span of 19 bases. The CDR3 length is 17 residues. Germline V lookup: CDR1 SEHNR, CDR2 FQNEAQ (reference sequence). CDR3 protein: CASSSAGTRTITDTQYF. Here the CDR3 DNA reads TGTGCCAGCAGCTCCGCGGGGACTCGAACTATCACAGATACGCAGTATTTT.

The chain recombines TRBV7-6 with TRBJ2-7; 8 nucleotides match TRBD1. CDR3 length equals 16 residues. CDR1 and CDR2 (germline): SGHVS, FNYEAQ. V trimming: 3 bases; J trimming: 5 bases; junction bases outside the gene matches: 12. The CDR3 spells CASSFRYRGLHHEQYF. The CDR3 DNA reads TGTGCCAGCAGCTTTCGGTACAGGGGGTTACACCACGAGCAGTACTTC.

In this sample, this clone turned up a few times. DNA of the CDR3: TGTGCCAGCAGCGTAGGGGAGGCTAGCGGGGGACCCTTTACGGCCCAGTACTTC. This sequence encodes CASSVGEASGGPFTAQYF. This chain joins TRBV9 and TRBJ2-5, with TRBD2 matching 10 bases. The CDR3 is made up of 18 amino acids. Germline V gene sequence: CDR1 SGDLS, CDR2 YYNGEE. Trimming took 0 bases from V and 9 from J; bases not matched to a gene: 17.

This clone was detected only a few times. Other nucleotide sequences in the sample specify the same CDR3. The J gene is TRBJ1-2, the V gene TRBV11-2; D perhaps matches TRBD1 (6 bases). There are 13 residues in the CDR3. Germline V gene lookup returns CDR1 SGHAT and CDR2 FQNNGV. The germline V and J ends were trimmed by 1 base and 4 bases, with 7 bases remaining between them. CDR3 sequence reads: CASSLGGGYGYTF. Here the CDR3 DNA reads TGTGCCAGCAGCTTAGGAGGGGGCTATGGCTACACCTTC.

V usage is TRBV6-5 and J usage is TRBJ2-7, with D perhaps matching TRBD1 (5 bases). With 2 bases removed from V and 6 bases from J, the gap between germline ends came to 14 bases. The CDR3 runs to 14 residues. Germline V gene lookup returns CDR1 MNHEY and CDR2 SVGAGI. CDR3 sequence reads: CASSYLQGRAEQYF. The CDR3 DNA is TGTGCCAGCAGTTACCTGCAGGGAAGGGCCGAGCAGTACTTC.

The chain joins TRBV18 to TRBJ1-6, with 8 bases aligning to TRBD1. This CDR3 has 16 amino acids. Unmatched junction bases numbered 8, after V lost 0 bases and J lost 10 bases. In germline, CDR1 is KGHSH, CDR2 LQKENI. The DNA of the CDR3 is TGTGCCAGCTCACCACCGGGGGACAGGAGTAGGTCACCCCTCCACTTT. As protein: CASSPPGDRSRSPLHF.

A few counts support this clone. The gene calls are TRBV24-1 and TRBJ2-5, with no clear D. The germline gives CDR1 KGHDR, CDR2 SFDVKD. V gave up 5 bases and J gave up 0 bases, with 6 bases separating them. The CDR3 is 13 amino acids. Here the CDR3 reads CATSGNNQETQYF. CDR3 sequence (DNA): TGTGCCACCAGTGGAAACAACCAAGAGACCCAGTACTTC.